What follows are 22 T cell receptor beta chains derived from one specimen sequenced in a study of T-cell memory formation after mild COVID-19. TCRdb used MiXCR to reprocess the 5' RACE reads, holding one entry per CDR3 protein. Seen here are tens of thousands of distinct CDR3 sequences, 9.3% observed once, and the top ten hold about an eighth. The specimen sequenced was PBMCs or a T cell subset sorted from them (not recorded which). These receptors all come from an adult woman who had mild COVID-19 (a few samples of this study predate the infection). Cell type and time point are not known.

This clonotype was picked up a small number of times. The V gene is TRBV7-7, the J gene TRBJ2-5; possibly TRBD1 or TRBD2 for D (5 bases each). From germline, CDR1 is SSHAT and CDR2 FNYEAQ (reference sequence). V was clipped by 1 base and J by 1 base, with 7 bases between them. CDR3 length: 14 amino acids. The CDR3 sequence: CASSLVGAQETQYF. CDR3 coding DNA: TGTGCCAGCAGCTTAGTCGGGGCCCAAGAGACCCAGTACTTC. Full variable domain (outside the CDR3, taken from reference TRBV7-7 and TRBJ2-5): GAGVSQSPRYKVTKRGQDVTLRCDPISSHATLYWYQQALGQGPEFLTYFNYEAQPDKSGLPSDRFSAERPEGSISTLTIQRTEQRDSAMYRCASSLVGAQETQYFGPGTRLLVL.

This clonotype was observed a handful of times. The V gene is TRBV30, the J gene TRBJ2-1; D possibly corresponds to TRBD2 (5 bases). The germline gives CDR1 GTSNPN, CDR2 SVGIG (reference sequence). V gave up 0 bases and J gave up 0 bases, with 12 bases separating them. The CDR3 extends over 16 amino acids. The DNA for the CDR3 is TGTGCCTGGAGTGTGGGAGCGCGGAGCTCCTACAATGAGCAGTTCTTC. This gives the protein CAWSVGARSSYNEQFF.

This clonotype was found a few times. V is TRBV27 and J is TRBJ2-1; 8 bases are a match to TRBD2. Per germline, CDR1 MNHEY and CDR2 SMNVEV (reference sequence). The trim removed 5 bases at V and 6 bases at J, leaving 9 bases unmatched. CDR3 size: 15 residues. The CDR3 is CASSEPGLGLNEQFF. CDR3 sequence (DNA): TGTGCCAGCAGTGAACCGGGACTAGGACTCAATGAGCAGTTCTTC.

This chain connects TRBV3-1 to TRBJ2-7; 9 nucleotides align to TRBD2. This CDR3 region has 14 residues. Germline V gene lookup returns CDR1 LGHDT and CDR2 YNNKEL (reference sequence). V trimming: 5 bases; J trimming: 4 bases; junction bases outside the gene matches: 6. Here the CDR3 DNA reads TGTGCCAGCAGCTCGGGACTAGCTGCATACGAGCAGTACTTC. Protein: CASSSGLAAYEQYF.

This clonotype was detected a few times. This rearrangement joins TRBV9 to TRBJ2-5; D is uncertain. Germline CDR1 SGDLS, CDR2 YYNGEE. The CDR3 has 16 residues. Between the trimmed V and J ends, which lost 3 bases and 1 base, there was a span of 16 bases. Here the CDR3 DNA reads TGTGCCAGCAGCGAAAAGGTCGACCTACTCCAAGAGACCCAGTACTTC. This codes for CASSEKVDLLQETQYF.

The CDR3 DNA reads TGCGCCAGCAGCTTGGCGGCAGGGAATACTTCACCCCTCCACTTT. It codes for CASSLAAGNTSPLHF. This chain links TRBV5-1 with TRBJ1-6; the D gene is possibly TRBD1 (5 bases). The CDR3 contains 15 residues. Germline CDR1 and CDR2: SGHRS and YFSETQ. The V and J ends lost 0 bases and 9 bases respectively, with 13 bases between them.

Many counts were recorded for this clonotype. The chain uses TRBV20-1 and TRBJ2-1; D remains ambiguous. With 4 bases removed from V and 0 bases from J, the gap between germline ends came to 7 bases. The germline V gene has CDR1 DFQATT and CDR2 SNEGSKA (reference sequence). The CDR3 spans 13 residues. CDR3 residues: CSANVFSYNEQFF. The CDR3 nucleotides read TGCAGTGCTAACGTGTTCTCCTACAATGAGCAGTTCTTC.

This clonotype occurred a few times. The chain has TRBV20-1 and TRBJ2-3, with D perhaps assigned TRBD1 or TRBD2 (7 bases each). The CDR3 loop spans 14 amino acids. The germline V gene has CDR1 DFQATT and CDR2 SNEGSKA (reference sequence). V lost 4 bases to trimming and J lost 3 bases, with 14 bases between them. DNA of the CDR3: TGCAGTGCTACCCCAGGGGGAGGGACAGATACGCAGTATTTT. This encodes CSATPGGGTDTQYF.

This clonotype was counted at least ten times. The chain is built from TRBV12-3 or TRBV12-4 and TRBJ2-2, with 7 bases identical to TRBD2. Losses at the gene ends were 6 bases for V and 2 bases for J; bases not matched to a gene: 6. The CDR3 length is 15 residues. The CDR3 DNA is TGTGCCAGCAGCGCGGGACTATTCAACACCGGGGAGCTGTTTTTT. Translation gives CASSAGLFNTGELFF.

This clonotype was recorded at least ten times. The chain has TRBV6-5 and TRBJ2-2; D may match TRBD1 or TRBD2 (5 bases each). This CDR3 is built from 14 residues. CDR1 is MNHEY, CDR2 SVGAGI, per germline. Trimming pared 7 bases from V and 5 bases from J, leaving 14 bases between. The CDR3 spells CASTYHGATGELFF. In DNA form, the CDR3 reads TGTGCCAGCACCTATCACGGGGCGACCGGGGAGCTGTTTTTT.

This clonotype has only a few counts. The V gene is TRBV6-2 or TRBV6-3, the J gene TRBJ2-6; the D gene is possibly TRBD2 (6 bases). CDR1 is MNHEY and CDR2 is SVGEGT in the germline V gene. The CDR3 runs 17 residues. Trimming left V 2 bases short and J 0 bases short, with 11 bases between. DNA for the CDR3: TGTGCCAGCAGTTACGGAGGGAGTGCCTCTGGGGCCAACGTCCTGACTTTC. Its protein is CASSYGGSASGANVLTF.

This chain joins TRBV13 and TRBJ2-5, with a possible D match to TRBD2 (6 bases). The V gene lost 0 bases and the J gene lost 4 bases, with 15 bases spanning the gap. This CDR3 has 16 amino acids. The germline gives CDR1 PRHDT, CDR2 FYEKMQ (reference sequence). The CDR3, as DNA: TGTGCCAGCAGCTTAGGCATAGCGGAGGCAGGAGAGACCCAGTACTTC. Translation gives CASSLGIAEAGETQYF.

This clonotype was picked up many times. The chain joins TRBV12-3 or TRBV12-4 to TRBJ2-2, with D perhaps matching TRBD1 (5 bases). The CDR3 totals 17 residues. V was trimmed by 5 bases and J by 1 base, leaving 17 bases between them. The CDR3 bases are TGTGCCAGCAGTCCCGTCCAGGGCAGACAGAACACCGGGGAGCTGTTTTTT. It translates to CASSPVQGRQNTGELFF.

The chain uses TRBV4-2 and TRBJ2-5; D may correspond to TRBD1 or TRBD2 (5 bases each). This CDR3 is 13 amino acids long. The V and J ends lost 0 bases and 9 bases respectively, with 11 bases between them. Germline values: CDR1 LGHNA, CDR2 YNFKEQ. The CDR3 region is CASSQDLLGAQYF. The CDR3 DNA is TGTGCCAGCAGCCAAGACCTGCTGGGGGCCCAGTACTTC.

The chain uses TRBV12-3 or TRBV12-4 and TRBJ1-5; D perhaps matches TRBD1 (6 bases). Trimming removed 6 bases from V and 0 bases from J, with 12 bases in between. This CDR3 region has 15 residues. CDR3 nucleotide sequence: TGTGCCAGCAGCAAAGGGGGTTCTAGCAATCAGCCCCAGCATTTT. Its protein is CASSKGGSSNQPQHF.

This clonotype has just a few counts. J is TRBJ2-3 and V is TRBV3-1; 7 bases map to TRBD2. V shed 0 bases and J 2 bases; nucleotides not matched to a gene: 5. CDR3 length: 16 amino acids. CDR1 and CDR2 from the germline V gene are LGHDT and YNNKEL (reference sequence). The CDR3 DNA reads TGTGCCAGCAGCCAAGATCCGGGGGGTGCCACAGATACGCAGTATTTT. This translates into CASSQDPGGATDTQYF.

CDR3 loop: CASSGQTYGYTF. The CDR3 nucleotides are TGTGCCAGCAGCGGACAGACCTATGGCTACACCTTC. This chain joins TRBV5-5 and TRBJ1-2; weak D call: TRBD1 (6 bases). The CDR3 covers 12 residues. Germline V gene data show CDR1 as SGHKS and CDR2 as YYEKEE (reference sequence). Between the trimmed V and J ends, which lost 4 bases and 4 bases, there was a span of 8 bases.

In its sample, this clonotype was seen a few times. The chain is built from TRBV7-2 and TRBJ1-3, with 7 bases identical to TRBD1. Germline-derived CDR1 and CDR2 are SGHTA and FQGNSA. This CDR3 has 12 amino acids. The V segment lost 5 bases and the J segment 13 bases; nucleotides outside the gene matches: 8. DNA for the CDR3: TGTGCCAGCAGCCCGACAGGGACCGTAATATATTTT. Its protein product is CASSPTGTVIYF.

This clonotype was recorded a few times. The chain has TRBV10-3 and TRBJ1-5; 9 nucleotides align to TRBD1. This CDR3 comprises 14 residues. Germline V gives CDR1 ENHRY, CDR2 SYGVKD. V shed 4 bases, J shed 7 bases, and the junction held 5 bases outside the gene matches. For the CDR3, the DNA is TGTGCCATCAGTGGACAGGGGGAAGAACAGCCCCAGCATTTT. It translates to CAISGQGEEQPQHF.

This CDR3 is CATRDGGANEQFF. The CDR3 bases are TGTGCCACCAGGGACGGGGGGGCGAATGAGCAGTTCTTC. The gene calls are TRBV15 and TRBJ2-1; 8 positions agree with TRBD2. CDR1 and CDR2 from the germline V gene are LNHNV and YYDKDF (reference sequence). The CDR3 runs to 13 residues. J was trimmed by 7 bases and V by 6 bases; bases with no gene match: 5.

V usage is TRBV12-3 or TRBV12-4 and J usage is TRBJ2-7; TRBD1 matches at 7 bases. The CDR3 is 16 residues long. With V trimmed by 6 bases and J by 2 bases, 13 bases remained unmatched. The CDR3 DNA follows: TGTGCCAGCAGCCCTCGACAGGGCGAGGGTGCCTACGAGCAGTACTTC. Translation: CASSPRQGEGAYEQYF.

Many counts were recorded for this clonotype. V is TRBV4-1 and J is TRBJ2-1, with 10 bases that match TRBD2. V lost 4 bases to trimming and J lost 3 bases; unmatched junction nucleotides: 3. The CDR3 covers 15 residues. From germline, CDR1 is MGHRA and CDR2 YSYEKL. The CDR3 DNA is TGCGCCAGCAGCCCTAGCGGGGGCGGCTACAATGAGCAGTTCTTC. Translating gives CASSPSGGGYNEQFF.